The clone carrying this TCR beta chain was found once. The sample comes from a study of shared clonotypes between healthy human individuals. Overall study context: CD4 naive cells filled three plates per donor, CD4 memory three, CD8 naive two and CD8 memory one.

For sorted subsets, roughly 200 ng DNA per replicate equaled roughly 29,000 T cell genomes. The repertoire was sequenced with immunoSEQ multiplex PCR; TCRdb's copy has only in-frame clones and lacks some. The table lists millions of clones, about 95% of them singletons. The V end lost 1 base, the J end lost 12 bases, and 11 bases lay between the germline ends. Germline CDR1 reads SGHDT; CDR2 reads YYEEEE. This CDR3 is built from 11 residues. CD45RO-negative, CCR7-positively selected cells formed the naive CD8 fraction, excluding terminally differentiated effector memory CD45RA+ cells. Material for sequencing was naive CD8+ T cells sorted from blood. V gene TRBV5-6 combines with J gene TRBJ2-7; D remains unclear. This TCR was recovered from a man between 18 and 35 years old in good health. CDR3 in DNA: TGTGCCAGCAGCTTGTCGGGCAAATCGTACTTC. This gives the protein CASSLSGKSYF.